Below, 20 T cell receptor beta chains from the same sample are listed, as sequenced in a study of blood T cell repertoires in COVID-19. Produced via immunoSEQ multiplex PCR; TCRdb's table is partial and in-frame only. The sample has around 270,000 clones; approximately 88% are singletons. Sample: PBMCs or T cells enriched from blood (not recorded which). The receptors were sampled from a woman between 40 and 55 years old who had been exposed to COVID-19.

The chain links TRBV2 to TRBJ1-2; 8 bases are a match to TRBD1. Germline V gene sequence: CDR1 SNHLY, CDR2 FYNNEI. There are 12 residues in the CDR3. V dropped 7 bases and J dropped 8; count of bases not matched to a gene: 6. CDR3 region: CASMAGGSGYTF. CDR3 nucleotide sequence: TGTGCCAGCATGGCAGGGGGCTCAGGCTACACCTTC. Filled out from reference TRBV2 and TRBJ1-2, the complete variable domain reads EPEVTQTPSHQVTQMGQEVILRCVPISNHLYFYWYRQILGQKVEFLVSFYNNEISEKSEIFDDQFSVERPDGSNFTLKIRSTKLEDSAMYFCASMAGGSGYTFGSGTRLTVV.

The chain is built from TRBV28 and TRBJ1-2; 8 positions agree with TRBD1. With V trimmed by 5 bases and J by 7 bases, 9 bases remained unmatched. Germline CDR1 is MDHEN and CDR2 is SYDVKM. The CDR3 consists of 14 residues. This CDR3 is CASSQPMDRAGYTF. CDR3 bases: TGTGCCAGCAGTCAGCCCATGGACAGGGCTGGCTACACCTTC.

This clone came up once. The chain links TRBV6-5 to TRBJ1-1; D possibly corresponds to TRBD1 (6 bases). Germline lookup yields CDR1 MNHEY and CDR2 SVGAGI. The V end was cut by 2 bases, the J end by 4 bases, with 11 bases between. This CDR3 comprises 14 residues. This CDR3 reads CASSYQQGLTEAFF. The DNA of the CDR3 is TGTGCCAGCAGTTACCAACAGGGCCTCACTGAAGCTTTCTTT.

In its sample, this clone was seen a few times. The CDR3 nucleotides are TGTGCCAGCAGCGTCTCTAGCGTTGATTCAGATACGCAGTATTTT. Protein sequence: CASSVSSVDSDTQYF. The chain combines TRBV9 with TRBJ2-3; perhaps TRBD2 as D (6 bases). Trimming removed 2 bases at V and 4 bases at J, with 14 bases between. Germline CDR1 is SGDLS and CDR2 is YYNGEE. The CDR3 loop spans 15 amino acids.

V is TRBV6-6 and J is TRBJ1-3; TRBD1 matches 7 bases. This CDR3 contains 14 residues. Losses at the gene ends were 2 bases for V and 6 bases for J; bases not matched to a gene: 4. Germline V lookup: CDR1 MNHNY, CDR2 SVGAGI (reference sequence). The CDR3, as DNA: TGTGCCAGCAGTTACGACAGGGTCGCAAACACCATATATTTT. Its translation: CASSYDRVANTIYF.

V gene TRBV11-3 combines with J gene TRBJ1-1; D is possibly TRBD1 (6 bases). This CDR3 has 14 amino acids. The germline gives CDR1 SGHNT, CDR2 YENEEA. V gave up 4 bases and J gave up 3 bases, with 12 bases separating them. The CDR3 protein is CASSYRELDTEAFF. CDR3 bases: TGTGCCAGCAGCTACAGGGAGTTGGACACTGAAGCTTTCTTT.

The J gene is TRBJ2-7, the V gene TRBV18; maybe TRBD1 (7 bases). Between the trimmed V and J ends, which lost 2 bases and 3 bases, there was a span of 11 bases. CDR1 KGHSH and CDR2 LQKENI come from the germline V gene. The CDR3 runs 14 residues. For the CDR3, the DNA is TGTGCCAGCTCACCAGGGACAGCGGGCTACGAGCAGTACTTC. This translates into CASSPGTAGYEQYF.

The genes are TRBV24-1 and TRBJ1-5, with D perhaps TRBD1 (6 bases). The CDR3 totals 14 residues. Germline CDR1 KGHDR, CDR2 SFDVKD. V shed 3 bases and J shed 5 bases, with 10 bases lying between them. Here the CDR3 reads CATSDGQTHQPQHF. The CDR3, as DNA: TGTGCCACCAGTGATGGACAGACGCATCAGCCCCAGCATTTT.

This clone has a handful of counts. The chain has TRBV18 and TRBJ1-5; 8 bases are a match to TRBD1. Trimming took 6 bases from V and 2 from J; bases not matched to a gene: 6. Germline assignment: CDR1 KGHSH and CDR2 LQKENI. CDR3 size: 15 residues. The CDR3 is CASSGQGFGNQPQHF. DNA for the CDR3: TGTGCCAGCTCCGGACAGGGTTTTGGCAATCAGCCCCAGCATTTT.

The V and J genes are TRBV6-5 and TRBJ1-1; D is perhaps TRBD1 (5 bases). Per the germline V gene, CDR1 is MNHEY and CDR2 is SVGAGI. V was clipped by 2 bases and J by 4 bases, with 11 bases between them. This CDR3 spans 14 amino acids. The CDR3 nucleotides are TGTGCCAGCAGTTACCAGGGCTCGGGCACTGAAGCTTTCTTT. It is translated as CASSYQGSGTEAFF.

This sequence joins TRBV27 and TRBJ1-2; 7 bases line up with TRBD1. Per germline, CDR1 MNHEY and CDR2 SMNVEV (reference sequence). The CDR3 has 15 residues. V gave up 4 bases and J gave up 5 bases; unmatched junction bases: 10. The CDR3 here is CASSSPLTGEYGYTF. DNA of the CDR3: TGTGCCAGCAGTTCGCCACTCACAGGGGAATATGGCTACACCTTC.

The chain uses TRBV28 and TRBJ1-6, with no clear D. V lost 7 bases to trimming and J lost 7 bases, with 8 bases between them. The CDR3 runs to 12 residues. Germline CDR1 reads MDHEN; CDR2 reads SYDVKM. The CDR3 sequence: CASTGGNSPLHF. The CDR3 DNA reads TGTGCCAGCACCGGAGGGAATTCACCCCTCCACTTT.

This clone was recorded once. The V call is TRBV7-2, the J call TRBJ1-2, with 7 positions matching TRBD1. Unmatched junction bases numbered 5, after V lost 3 bases and J lost 4 bases. Germline V lookup: CDR1 SGHTA, CDR2 FQGNSA. The CDR3 sequence is 14 residues long. This CDR3 is CASSFSTGAYGYTF. CDR3 sequence (DNA): TGTGCCAGCAGCTTCTCCACAGGGGCCTATGGCTACACCTTC.

This chain joins TRBV18 and TRBJ2-4; 9 nucleotides align to TRBD2. Trimming cost V 5 bases and J 0 bases; bases outside gene matches: 5. Germline V gene data show CDR1 as KGHSH and CDR2 as LQKENI. This CDR3 region has 16 residues. CDR3 sequence reads: CASSFLAGQAKNIQYF. CDR3 nucleotide sequence: TGTGCCAGCTCATTTCTAGCGGGACAAGCCAAAAACATTCAGTACTTC.

The chain is built from TRBV28 and TRBJ1-5, with D unresolved. CDR3 length: 16 amino acids. CDR1 and CDR2 from the germline V gene are MDHEN and SYDVKM. With 3 bases removed from V and 2 bases from J, the gap between germline ends came to 14 bases. The CDR3 spells CASSFSRRAGNQPQHF. In DNA form, the CDR3 reads TGTGCCAGCAGTTTCTCGAGGCGGGCGGGCAATCAGCCCCAGCATTTT.

The chain uses TRBV7-9 and TRBJ1-2; the D is unclear. This CDR3 comprises 14 residues. Trimming took off 5 bases at V and 5 bases at J, with 15 bases between the two ends. The germline CDR1 and CDR2 sequences are SEHNR and FQNEAQ (reference sequence). CDR3 sequence: CASSPPRREYGYTF. CDR3 DNA: TGTGCCAGCAGCCCCCCCCGACGGGAATATGGCTACACCTTC.

The chain has TRBV28 and TRBJ2-7; tentatively, D is TRBD1 (6 bases). V lost 3 bases and J lost 9, with 12 bases in between. There are 12 residues in the CDR3. CDR1 and CDR2 from the germline V gene are MDHEN and SYDVKM. The CDR3 DNA reads TGTGCCAGCAGTTTGACAGGAAACGGGCAGTACTTC. Translated, it gives CASSLTGNGQYF.

V gene TRBV28 combines with J gene TRBJ1-1, with unresolved D. CDR3 size: 13 residues. V dropped 3 bases and J dropped 1 base, with 6 bases sitting between them. Germline values: CDR1 MDHEN, CDR2 SYDVKM. CDR3 bases: TGTGCCAGCAGTTTGCCGGGGAACACTGAAGCTTTCTTT. Protein product: CASSLPGNTEAFF.

V is TRBV20-1 and J is TRBJ2-7; 7 bases map to TRBD1. The germline gives CDR1 DFQATT, CDR2 SNEGSKA (reference sequence). J was trimmed by 4 bases and V by 3 bases; bases with no gene match: 18. The CDR3 covers 17 residues. For the CDR3, the DNA is TGCAGTGCTAGTTGGGACAGAGGGGGTATGTTACGGTACGAGCAGTACTTC. It codes for CSASWDRGGMLRYEQYF.

This sequence joins TRBV20-1 and TRBJ1-1; 7 bases fit TRBD1. Germline V gene data show CDR1 as DFQATT and CDR2 as SNEGSKA (reference sequence). The trim removed 6 bases at V and 1 base at J, leaving 11 bases unmatched. The CDR3 contains 15 residues. The CDR3: CSASQARQGNTEAFF. The CDR3 DNA reads TGCAGTGCGAGTCAGGCCCGACAGGGGAACACTGAAGCTTTCTTT.